This T cell receptor beta chain stems from a study of Ad26.COV2.S vaccination and SARS-CoV-2 variants. Germline V CDR1 and CDR2: MDHEN, SYDVKM. Trimming took off 1 base at V and 2 bases at J, with 14 bases between the two ends. The CDR3 is 17 residues long. Treatment denoted: 15 to 20 received Ad26.COV2.S at low or high dose, single or two shots; about 5 received placebo; per-sample allocation not given. Samples came from day 63 after the first vaccine or placebo injection. An adult aged 18-55 years in Boston served as the donor. Produced via immunoSEQ multiplex PCR; TCRdb's table is partial and in-frame only. Here the sample spans about 500,000 clones, 70% to 90% being singletons.

Sequences were derived from peripheral blood, sampled in a trial of Ad26.COV2.S vaccine versus placebo. The chain employs TRBV28 and TRBJ2-2, with TRBD1 as a possible D gene (6 bases). The receptor comes from a person between 18 and 60 years old who received the Ad26.COV2.S COVID-19 vaccine or a placebo. The CDR3 bases are TGTGCCAGCAGTTTATTGGCCGGGACATCCAACACCGGGGAGCTGTTTTTT. Protein: CASSLLAGTSNTGELFF.